This T cell receptor (beta chain) was sequenced during a study of blood T cells in healthy people across ages. CDR3 length: 12 residues. From germline, CDR1 is MNHEY and CDR2 SVGEGT. Losses at the gene ends were 10 bases for V and 5 bases for J; bases not matched to a gene: 5. A second PCR of 7 to 11 cycles used a sample-barcoded 5' primer and a J-beta primer mix. Each cDNA molecule received a tag from a template-switch adaptor that had 12 random nucleotides. TCRdb itself ran the 5' RACE reads through MiXCR, one entry per CDR3 protein. The sample contains under 700,000 distinct CDR3 sequences, 24% of which appear only once. This sample was shared with a second study, whose subject was T cells of mothers and their children.

The chain joins TRBV6-2 or TRBV6-3 to TRBJ2-7; 10 nucleotides match TRBD1. This TCR was sampled from a boy between 10 and 17 years old in good health. Sequences were obtained from blood. The CDR3 region has the DNA TGTGCCACCCGACAGGGGGCCAACGAGCAGTACTTC. It encodes CATRQGANEQYF.